The 28 T cell receptor beta chains below were found in one sample sequenced in a study of blood T cells in healthy people across ages. Next came a second PCR, run for roughly 7 to 12 cycles, which used a sample-barcoded 5' primer along with a J-beta primer mix. TCRdb re-called the 5' RACE reads through MiXCR, storing one row per CDR3 protein. The sample has hundreds of thousands of distinct CDR3 sequences; roughly three fifths are singletons. Sequenced input: blood. The receptors derive from a man aged 35-49 years in good health.

This chain uses TRBV20-1 with TRBJ2-5; TRBD1 agrees at 8 bases. The DNA end lines up better with TRBJ2-7; the J call may be wrong. Germline loops: CDR1 DFQATT, CDR2 SNEGSKA (reference sequence). The CDR3 totals 14 residues. This CDR3 is CSARVGRGQYEQYF. The CDR3 DNA sequence: TGCAGTGCTAGAGTTGGCAGGGGGCAGTACGAGCAGTACTTC.

This chain joins TRBV20-1 and TRBJ2-5; D not certain. CDR1 is DFQATT and CDR2 is SNEGSKA in the germline V gene (reference sequence). The V and J ends lost 6 bases and 3 bases respectively, with 23 bases between them. The length of the CDR3 is 16 residues. CDR3 residues: CSAITPEPRLKETQYF. CDR3 DNA: TGCAGTGCGATCACGCCGGAGCCCCGCCTTAAAGAGACCCAGTACTTC.

Only one count was recorded for this clonotype. The chain recombines TRBV27 with TRBJ2-1, with 8 bases identical to TRBD2. Germline CDR1 is MNHEY and CDR2 is SMNVEV (reference sequence). The V gene end was trimmed by 3 bases and the J gene end by 5 bases; junction bases not matched to a gene: 9. The CDR3 runs to 16 residues. CDR3 sequence (DNA): TGTGCCAGCAGTTTGACCAGCGGGAGAGGCAACAATGAGCAGTTCTTC. Translation gives CASSLTSGRGNNEQFF.

Concerning this clonotype itself: A junction boundary mismatches the germline segment, possibly from a read error. The V call is TRBV3-1, the J call TRBJ1-2; D gene uncertain. CDR3 length equals 15 residues. Germline V gene sequence: CDR1 LGHDT, CDR2 YNNKEL (reference sequence). CDR3: CAGSPRTNRGDGYTF. The CDR3 DNA is TGTGCCGGCAGCCCCCGCACAAATCGCGGGGATGGCTACACCTTC. The complete variable domain, with remaining parts taken from reference TRBV3-1 and TRBJ1-2, reads DTAVSQTPKYLVTQMGNDKSIKCEQNLGHDTMYWYKQDSKKFLKIMFSYNNKELIINETVPNRFSPKSPDKAHLNLHINSLELGDSAVYFCAGSPRTNRGDGYTFGSGTRLTVV.

The genes are TRBV6-6 and TRBJ1-2; a possible D gene is TRBD1 (5 bases). In germline, CDR1 is MNHNY, CDR2 SVGAGI (reference sequence). Trimming left V 0 bases short and J 4 bases short, with 12 bases between. CDR3 length equals 15 residues. The CDR3 sequence is CASSYSSREGYGYTF. Written as DNA, the CDR3 is TGTGCCAGCAGTTACTCGAGCAGGGAGGGCTATGGCTACACCTTC.

V usage is TRBV20-1 and J usage is TRBJ2-5; no definite D call. This CDR3 is built from 13 residues. The germline V gene encodes CDR1 DFQATT and CDR2 SNEGSKA (reference sequence). Between the trimmed V and J ends, which lost 3 bases and 4 bases, there was a span of 12 bases. This CDR3 is CSARVWARETQYF. The CDR3 DNA sequence: TGCAGTGCTAGGGTTTGGGCCCGAGAGACCCAGTACTTC.

This chain joins TRBV12-3 or TRBV12-4 and TRBJ1-4, with D unclear. The CDR3 totals 12 residues. V lost 1 base and J lost 7, with 4 bases in between. DNA of the CDR3: TGTGCCAGCAGTTTAGGTGTTGAAAAACTGTTTTTT. This codes for CASSLGVEKLFF.

The V and J genes are TRBV20-1 and TRBJ2-1; 7 bases are a match to TRBD1. The germline V gene encodes CDR1 DFQATT and CDR2 SNEGSKA (reference sequence). There are 12 residues in the CDR3. Germline trimming cut 3 bases from V and 8 bases from J; bases unmatched to any gene: 4. CDR3 DNA sequence: TGCAGTGCTAGCAAGGGGGCGGATGAGCAGTTCTTC. As protein: CSASKGADEQFF.

J is TRBJ2-1 and V is TRBV25-1; no clear D. CDR1 and CDR2 (germline): MGHDK, SYGVNS. This CDR3 comprises 14 residues. V was shortened by 3 bases and J by 6 bases, with 12 bases between the two germline ends. This CDR3 reads CASSETVSPNEQFF. The DNA of the CDR3 is TGTGCCAGCAGTGAGACCGTTTCTCCCAATGAGCAGTTCTTC.

The chain has TRBV6-6 and TRBJ1-4; 7 nucleotides agree with TRBD1. CDR1 and CDR2 (germline): MNHNY, SVGAGI (reference sequence). The length of the CDR3 is 12 residues. V lost 6 bases, J lost 12 bases, and 7 bases stayed unmatched. The DNA for the CDR3 is TGTGCCAGCAGAAGTGGACAGGTTCAACTGTTTTTT. Amino acid sequence: CASRSGQVQLFF.

The chain is built from TRBV4-1 and TRBJ1-2, with TRBD1 identical over 8 bases. V shed 1 base and J 9 bases; nucleotides not matched to a gene: 10. This CDR3 has 15 residues. The germline V gene has CDR1 MGHRA and CDR2 YSYEKL. The CDR3 spells CASSQAPRTGRSYTF. CDR3 in DNA: TGCGCCAGCAGCCAAGCTCCCCGGACAGGGCGAAGCTACACCTTC.

This clonotype was detected a few times. The chain links TRBV28 to TRBJ2-7; D is perhaps TRBD1 or TRBD2 (5 bases each). The ends were cut back, 3 bases at V and 0 bases at J, with 15 bases in the middle. Germline V gene data show CDR1 as MDHEN and CDR2 as SYDVKM. The CDR3 totals 16 residues. The CDR3 region has the DNA TGTGCCAGCAGTTTTATCGGGACGGCCGACTCCTACGAGCAGTACTTC. It encodes CASSFIGTADSYEQYF.

The gene calls are TRBV12-3 or TRBV12-4 and TRBJ1-4; 7 bases are a match to TRBD1. Trimming at V came to 6 bases and at J to 7 bases, leaving 8 bases not matched to a gene. The CDR3 totals 14 residues. CDR3 protein: CASRPTGVGEKLFF. Here the CDR3 DNA reads TGTGCCAGCAGACCCACAGGGGTGGGTGAAAAACTGTTTTTT.

The chain carries TRBV12-3 or TRBV12-4 and TRBJ2-7; D is ambiguous. V was cut by 2 bases and J by 10 bases, with 15 bases left in between. The CDR3 contains 13 residues. CDR3 amino acids: CASSLRPARSQYF. DNA for the CDR3: TGTGCCAGCAGTTTAAGGCCGGCTAGGTCCCAGTACTTC.

This chain joins TRBV6-1 and TRBJ1-4; tentatively, D is TRBD1 (5 bases). Germline V gene data show CDR1 as MNHNS and CDR2 as SASEGT. This CDR3 region has 15 residues. With 2 bases removed from V and 4 bases from J, the gap between germline ends came to 11 bases. The CDR3 coding sequence is TGTGCCAGCAGTGAAACAGGAGAAAGTAATGAAAAACTGTTTTTT. Encoded protein: CASSETGESNEKLFF.

In the case of this clonotype: A much bigger clone sits one base away, suggesting this may be a read error. The chain employs TRBV4-1 and TRBJ1-1; D possibly corresponds to TRBD1 (6 bases). The germline V gene encodes CDR1 MGHRA and CDR2 YSYEKL. The CDR3 is 14 residues long. The CDR3 region has the DNA TGCGCCGGCAGCCAAACAACCGGGACATATGAAGCTTTCTTT. Translated, it gives CAGSQTTGTYEAFF.

This rearrangement joins TRBV11-3 to TRBJ2-1; 9 positions agree with TRBD1. The ends lost 7 bases at V and 5 bases at J; junction bases unmatched: 9. CDR1 SGHNT and CDR2 YENEEA come from the germline V gene. This CDR3 is 15 amino acids long. This CDR3 reads CASTQWGQGNNEQFF. The CDR3 DNA reads TGTGCCAGCACCCAGTGGGGACAGGGCAACAATGAGCAGTTCTTC.

In this sample, this clonotype turned up a few times. The genes are TRBV27 and TRBJ2-1; 11 nucleotides align to TRBD2. Germline CDR1 MNHEY, CDR2 SMNVEV (reference sequence). The length of the CDR3 is 14 residues. The V segment lost 2 bases and the J segment 6 bases; nucleotides outside the gene matches: 0. CDR3 DNA: TGTGCCAGCAGTTTAGGGACTAGCGGCAATGAGCAGTTCTTC. It translates to CASSLGTSGNEQFF.

In this sample, this clonotype turned up a few times. The V and J genes are TRBV2 and TRBJ2-5, with D perhaps assigned TRBD1 or TRBD2 (5 bases each). The J call is in doubt because the DNA end fits TRBJ2-7 better. The germline gives CDR1 SNHLY, CDR2 FYNNEI. The CDR3 sequence is 14 residues long. Here the CDR3 reads CASSYTGRSYEQYF. The CDR3 DNA is TGTGCCAGCAGTTATACGGGACGGTCCTACGAGCAGTACTTC.

J is TRBJ2-6 and V is TRBV20-1; no reliable D call. The V end was cut by 5 bases, the J end by 0 bases, with 5 bases between. The CDR3 is made up of 13 amino acids. In germline, CDR1 is DFQATT, CDR2 SNEGSKA (reference sequence). CDR3 nucleotides: TGCAGTGCTGATAACTCTGGGGCCAACGTCCTGACTTTC. Its protein is CSADNSGANVLTF.

On this clonotype: The germline gene is not matched at one end of the junction; a read error may be the cause. The chain joins TRBV5-1 to TRBJ2-3; 7 bases fit TRBD1. Germline CDR1 SGHRS, CDR2 YFSETQ. CDR3 size: 14 residues. The CDR3: CASSLGTVTDTQYF. The CDR3 DNA is TGTGCCAGCAGCTTAGGGACAGTCACAGATACGCAGTATTTT.

The chain has TRBV27 and TRBJ2-2; TRBD2 agrees at 15 bases. The CDR3 runs to 20 residues. V gave up 6 bases and J gave up 8 bases; unmatched junction bases: 19. Germline values: CDR1 MNHEY, CDR2 SMNVEV (reference sequence). The CDR3 loop reads CASRPGLAGGRGRIGGELFF. The CDR3 DNA is TGTGCCAGCAGGCCTGGACTAGCGGGAGGGCGTGGGAGAATTGGAGGGGAGCTGTTTTTT.

This clonotype was counted a few times. The V gene is TRBV18, the J gene TRBJ1-2; D is possibly TRBD1 (5 bases). In germline, CDR1 is KGHSH, CDR2 LQKENI. This CDR3 contains 16 residues. Trimming cost V 0 bases and J 0 bases, with 11 bases left between them. The CDR3 here is CASSPPLGESNYGYTF. In nucleotides, the CDR3 is TGTGCCAGCTCACCACCGCTGGGGGAGTCTAACTATGGCTACACCTTC.

This chain connects TRBV7-2 to TRBJ2-4; D not resolved. This CDR3 spans 11 amino acids. The germline V gene has CDR1 SGHTA and CDR2 FQGNSA. V shed 1 base and J shed 10 bases, with 5 bases lying between them. The CDR3 loop is CASSLDRIQYF. CDR3 DNA sequence: TGTGCCAGCAGCTTAGATCGGATTCAGTACTTC.

The J gene is TRBJ1-1, the V gene TRBV2; D is ambiguous. The CDR3 totals 13 residues. Trimming took off 2 bases at V and 4 bases at J, with 8 bases between the two ends. From germline, CDR1 is SNHLY and CDR2 FYNNEI. The CDR3 sequence: CASSEKRGTEAFF. DNA of the CDR3: TGTGCCAGCAGTGAAAAGCGAGGCACTGAAGCTTTCTTT.

The chain recombines TRBV29-1 with TRBJ2-1; TRBD2 matches 11 bases. J was trimmed by 4 bases and V by 7 bases; bases with no gene match: 9. This CDR3 is built from 15 residues. The germline gives CDR1 SQVTM, CDR2 ANQGSEA. The CDR3 nucleotides read TGCAGCGCTAATCTAGCGGGGGGATCTTACAATGAGCAGTTCTTC. It codes for CSANLAGGSYNEQFF.

J is TRBJ2-7 and V is TRBV29-1; no reliable D call. The CDR3 is 11 residues long. Germline CDR1 reads SQVTM; CDR2 reads ANQGSEA. The germline V and J ends were trimmed by 6 bases and 5 bases, with 11 bases remaining between them. This CDR3 reads CSVSRGNEQYF. The CDR3 bases are TGCAGCGTCTCACGTGGAAACGAGCAGTACTTC.

The chain couples TRBV4-1 to TRBJ2-5; D might be TRBD2 (6 bases). Trimming took off 0 bases at V and 2 bases at J, with 10 bases between the two ends. CDR1 is MGHRA and CDR2 is YSYEKL in the germline V gene. CDR3 length: 15 residues. CDR3: CASSQDLGTQETQYF. In DNA, the CDR3 is TGCGCCAGCAGCCAAGATCTCGGGACTCAAGAGACCCAGTACTTC.